The sequence of this TCR beta chain was determined in a study of T cell repertoires in cytomegalovirus infection. The overall study: An indication of both CMV infection and matching HLA type came from public TCR beta signatures.

From germline, CDR1 is LGHNA and CDR2 YNFKEQ. CDR3 size: 18 residues. The V gene end was trimmed by 1 base and the J gene end by 9 bases; junction bases not matched to a gene: 12. TCRdb re-analysed the reads in MiXCR, keeping a single row per CDR3 protein. This sample has roughly 180,000 distinct CDR3 sequences, with about 28% found just once. Study results and caveats: Clonotypes of TCR beta that were HLA-C-restricted and CMV-specific dominated the ex vivo response. Carriers of CMV and the relevant HLA type were discriminated by public TCR beta frequency.

This clonotype has just a few counts. Its antigen remains unknown. The sample comprised PBMCs. This receptor was obtained from a human donor in good health (CMV status not recorded). Some clones in this sample may be carry-over from other donors' samples. The chain employs TRBV4-2 and TRBJ2-2; 12 bases map to TRBD1. CDR3 bases: TGTGCCAGCAGCCAAGGACCGCCGGGACAGGGGGCAGGATGGGAGCTGTTTTTT. Translated, it gives CASSQGPPGQGAGWELFF.